The present T cell receptor (beta chain) was sequenced within a study of blood T cell repertoires in COVID-19. Study as a whole: COVID-19 samples collected from the United States, Italy and Spain covered acute and convalescent phases. T cells, B-cell-depleted T cells, or PBMCs provided the cDNA or gDNA that served as material.

In the authors' methods: The assay estimated nucleated cells by amplifying reference gene primers. TCRdb's table, derived via immunoSEQ multiplex PCR, lists solely in-frame clones and lacks some. V, J and clone size derive from that table, while D and trimming were established from the DNA sequence. In the table there are about 220,000 clones, about 90% of which are singletons. The V end was cut by 2 bases, the J end by 4 bases, with 6 bases between. This CDR3 is 12 amino acids long. CDR1 is LGHDT, CDR2 YNNKEL, per germline (reference sequence). Sequencing was done on a sample of peripheral blood. The source is a man between 35 and 55 years old with active or convalescent COVID-19. The rearrangement joins TRBV3-1 (or the pseudogene TRBV3-2) to TRBJ2-7; no definite D call. CDR3 residues: CASSQQFYEQYF. Here the CDR3 DNA reads TGTGCCAGCAGCCAACAGTTTTACGAGCAGTACTTC.